One and the same sample provided the 11 T cell receptor beta chains below, sequenced in a study of blood T cell repertoires in COVID-19. Generated by immunoSEQ multiplex PCR, the TCRdb table keeps only in-frame clones and is missing some. The sample lists approximately 68,000 clones; roughly 82% were seen once. The sequencing sample was made of peripheral blood. All receptors come from a man older than 75 with active COVID-19.

The chain couples TRBV5-6 to TRBJ1-3; D perhaps matches TRBD1 (5 bases). The CDR3 sequence is 13 residues long. The germline CDR1 and CDR2 sequences are SGHDT and YYEEEE. V dropped 0 bases and J dropped 4 bases, with 5 bases sitting between them. This CDR3 reads CASSLGQGNTIYF. The CDR3 coding sequence is TGTGCCAGCAGCTTGGGACAGGGAAACACCATATATTTT.

This clone was counted between two and nine times. V and J are TRBV5-6 and TRBJ1-1, with no clear D. The CDR3 extends over 12 amino acids. Germline lookup yields CDR1 SGHDT and CDR2 YYEEEE. V lost 2 bases and J lost 8, with 10 bases in between. The CDR3 reads CASSFFGREAFF. The CDR3 coding sequence is TGTGCCAGCAGCTTCTTTGGTCGGGAAGCTTTCTTT.

Of note for this clone: Germline and junction disagree at one end, which may indicate a read error. This specimen includes other DNA sequences encoding the same CDR3. The rearrangement uses TRBV3-1 (or the pseudogene TRBV3-2) and TRBJ1-2; 7 bases are a match to TRBD1. The CDR3 runs to 12 residues. Looked up from germline, CDR1 is LGHDT and CDR2 is YNNKEL (reference sequence). CDR3 in DNA: TGTGCCAGCAGCACTGGGCCCGACAGGGCCCTCTTC. Its protein is CASSTGPDRALF.

The chain carries TRBV6-4 and TRBJ1-1; D not certain. With 0 bases removed from V and 1 base from J, the gap between germline ends came to 3 bases. The length of the CDR3 is 13 residues. Per the germline V gene, CDR1 is MRHNA and CDR2 is SNTAGT. The CDR3 bases are TGTGCCAGCAGTGACTCACAGAACACTGAAGCTTTCTTT. Translated: CASSDSQNTEAFF.

The CDR3 bases are TGTGCCAGCAGCTTAGCTAGCGGGGGGCCTAGAGATACGCAGTATTTT. Its protein product is CASSLASGGPRDTQYF. This chain joins TRBV7-2 and TRBJ2-3, with TRBD2 matching over 10 bases. Germline V gene lookup returns CDR1 SGHTA and CDR2 FQGNSA. J lost 5 bases, V lost 0 bases, and 5 bases had no gene match. The CDR3 extends over 16 amino acids.

The V and J genes are TRBV4-3 and TRBJ2-2; 8 bases line up with TRBD2. The trim removed 6 bases at V and 6 bases at J, leaving 6 bases unmatched. This CDR3 is 14 amino acids long. Germline V gives CDR1 LGHNA, CDR2 YSLEER. The chain's CDR3 is CASSRGLGAGELFF. In DNA, the CDR3 is TGCGCCAGCAGTCGGGGACTAGGGGCCGGGGAGCTGTTTTTT.

V is TRBV9 and J is TRBJ2-1; TRBD1 matches at 7 bases. Germline CDR1 is SGDLS and CDR2 is YYNGEE. This CDR3 contains 17 residues. The V and J ends lost 1 base and 0 bases, in that order; junction bases with no gene match: 7. Here the CDR3 DNA reads TGTGCCAGCAGCGTAAAAACAGGGGTGTCCTCCTACAATGAGCAGTTCTTC. Residues: CASSVKTGVSSYNEQFF.

The rearrangement joins TRBV6-5 to TRBJ1-6, with D perhaps matching TRBD1 (6 bases). Trimming removed 6 bases at V and 9 bases at J, with 9 bases between. This CDR3 contains 12 residues. CDR1 and CDR2 from the germline V gene are MNHEY and SVGAGI. CDR3: CASRRQVSPLHF. In DNA form, the CDR3 reads TGTGCCAGCAGACGACAGGTTTCACCCCTCCACTTT.

V and J are TRBV30 and TRBJ1-2; possibly TRBD1 for D (5 bases). Germline values: CDR1 GTSNPN, CDR2 SVGIG (reference sequence). Trimming took 3 bases from V and 4 from J, leaving 12 bases between them. The CDR3 sequence is 13 residues long. The CDR3 sequence: CAWSRQQLYGYTF. The CDR3 DNA reads as TGTGCCTGGAGCAGACAGCAACTCTATGGCTACACCTTC.

V is TRBV4-1 and J is TRBJ1-2; D is perhaps TRBD1 (5 bases). Trimming shortened V by 3 bases and J by 8 bases, and 19 bases separated the two germline ends. Germline V gene sequence: CDR1 MGHRA, CDR2 YSYEKL. The CDR3 contains 15 residues. The CDR3 loop reads CASSQQSHGGYGYTF. CDR3 coding DNA: TGCGCCAGCAGCCAGCAGAGTCACGGGGGGTACGGCTACACCTTC.

The chain recombines TRBV12-5 with TRBJ2-1; TRBD2 matches 9 bases. The V segment lost 1 base and the J segment 5 bases; nucleotides outside the gene matches: 9. The CDR3 totals 17 residues. The germline gives CDR1 LGHNT, CDR2 FRNRAP. CDR3 nucleotides: TGTGCTAGTGGTTTGGAACGCCTAGCGGGAAGTAACAATGAGCAGTTCTTC. Translation gives CASGLERLAGSNNEQFF.